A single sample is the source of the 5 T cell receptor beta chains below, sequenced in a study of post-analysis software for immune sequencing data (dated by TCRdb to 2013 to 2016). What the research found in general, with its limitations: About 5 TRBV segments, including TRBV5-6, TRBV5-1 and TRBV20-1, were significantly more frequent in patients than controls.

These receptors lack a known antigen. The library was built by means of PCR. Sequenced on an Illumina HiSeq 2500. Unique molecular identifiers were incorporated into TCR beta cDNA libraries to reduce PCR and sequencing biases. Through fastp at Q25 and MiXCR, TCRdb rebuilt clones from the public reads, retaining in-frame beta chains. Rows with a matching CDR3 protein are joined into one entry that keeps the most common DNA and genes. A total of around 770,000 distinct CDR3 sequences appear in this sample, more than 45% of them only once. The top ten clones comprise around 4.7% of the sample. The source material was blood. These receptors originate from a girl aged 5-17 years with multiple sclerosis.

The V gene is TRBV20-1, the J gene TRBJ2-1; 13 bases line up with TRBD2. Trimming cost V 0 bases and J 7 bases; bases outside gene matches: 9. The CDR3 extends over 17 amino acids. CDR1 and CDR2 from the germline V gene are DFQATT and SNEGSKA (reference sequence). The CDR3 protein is CSARDPPLAGGSNEQFF. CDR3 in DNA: TGCAGTGCTAGAGATCCCCCACTAGCGGGAGGGTCTAATGAGCAGTTCTTC.

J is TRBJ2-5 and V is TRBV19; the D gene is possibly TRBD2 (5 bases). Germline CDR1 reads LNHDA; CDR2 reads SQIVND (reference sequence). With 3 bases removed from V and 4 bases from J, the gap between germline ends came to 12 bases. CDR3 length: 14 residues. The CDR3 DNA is TGTGCCAGTAGTATCCAGGACTGGGGAGAGACCCAGTACTTC. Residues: CASSIQDWGETQYF.

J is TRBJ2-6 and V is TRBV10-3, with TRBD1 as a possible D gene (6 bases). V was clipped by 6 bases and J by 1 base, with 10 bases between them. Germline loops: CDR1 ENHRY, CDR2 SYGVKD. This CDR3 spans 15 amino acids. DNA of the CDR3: TGTGCCATCAGAATACAGGGTTCTGGGGCCAACGTCCTGACTTTC. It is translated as CAIRIQGSGANVLTF.

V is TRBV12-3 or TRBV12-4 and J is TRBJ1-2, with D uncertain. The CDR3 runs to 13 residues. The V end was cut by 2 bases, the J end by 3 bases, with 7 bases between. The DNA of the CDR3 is TGTGCCAGCAGTTTATCCGTGGACTATGGCTACACCTTC. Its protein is CASSLSVDYGYTF.

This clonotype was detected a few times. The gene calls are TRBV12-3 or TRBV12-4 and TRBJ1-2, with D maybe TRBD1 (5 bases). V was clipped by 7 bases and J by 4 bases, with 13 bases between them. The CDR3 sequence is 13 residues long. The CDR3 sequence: CASNFGQGYGYTF. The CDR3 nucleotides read TGTGCCAGCAACTTTGGGCAGGGCTATGGCTACACCTTC.